What follows is one T cell receptor (beta chain) and its context. Its specificity is unknown. The CDR3 spans 15 residues. V was pared by 7 bases and J by 2 bases, with 9 bases of the junction left unmatched. CDR1 SGHTA and CDR2 FQGNSA come from the germline V gene. This sample was taken from a study of OX40 agonist ivuxolimab in advanced cancers. On the study more broadly: A diagnosis of hepatocellular carcinoma, melanoma, renal cell or head and neck cancer was present in dose-escalation patients. Study outcomes and limitations: Dosing at 0.1 to 3.0 mg/kg was accompanied by clonal expansion of CD4+ and CD8+ blood T cells by week 6.

Assay: immunoSEQ multiplex PCR; the TCRdb copy retains only in-frame clones and omits some. The table has about 58,000 clones, 85% to 90% seen once. The rearrangement links TRBV7-2 to TRBJ2-5, with TRBD2 matching over 8 bases. The sequence was obtained from an adult with an advanced solid tumor such as melanoma, head and neck, liver or kidney cancer. Sequences were derived from CD4+ or CD8+ T cells sorted from blood, sampled in a trial of the OX40 agonist ivuxolimab. CDR3 amino acids: CASTRGAGEQETQYF. CDR3 DNA: TGTGCCAGCACCCGAGGAGCGGGGGAGCAAGAGACCCAGTACTTC.